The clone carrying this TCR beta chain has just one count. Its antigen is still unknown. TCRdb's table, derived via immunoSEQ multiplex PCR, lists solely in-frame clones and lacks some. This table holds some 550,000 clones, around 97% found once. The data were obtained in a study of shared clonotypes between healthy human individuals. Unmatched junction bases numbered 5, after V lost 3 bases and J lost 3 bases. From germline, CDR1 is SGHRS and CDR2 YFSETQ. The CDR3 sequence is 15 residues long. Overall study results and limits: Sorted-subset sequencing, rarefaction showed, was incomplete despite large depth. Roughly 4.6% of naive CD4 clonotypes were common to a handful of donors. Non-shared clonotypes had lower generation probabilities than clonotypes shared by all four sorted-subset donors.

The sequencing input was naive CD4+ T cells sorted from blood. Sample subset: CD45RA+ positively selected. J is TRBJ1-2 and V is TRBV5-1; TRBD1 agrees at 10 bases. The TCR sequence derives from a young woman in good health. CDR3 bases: TGCGCCAGCAGCTGGTGGACAGGGGGGGACTATGGCTACACCTTC. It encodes CASSWWTGGDYGYTF. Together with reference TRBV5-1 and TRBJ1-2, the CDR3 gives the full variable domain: KAGVTQTPRYLIKTRGQQVTLSCSPISGHRSVSWYQQTPGQGLQFLFEYFSETQRNKGNFPGRFSGRQFSNSRSEMNVSTLELGDSALYLCASSWWTGGDYGYTFGSGTRLTVV.